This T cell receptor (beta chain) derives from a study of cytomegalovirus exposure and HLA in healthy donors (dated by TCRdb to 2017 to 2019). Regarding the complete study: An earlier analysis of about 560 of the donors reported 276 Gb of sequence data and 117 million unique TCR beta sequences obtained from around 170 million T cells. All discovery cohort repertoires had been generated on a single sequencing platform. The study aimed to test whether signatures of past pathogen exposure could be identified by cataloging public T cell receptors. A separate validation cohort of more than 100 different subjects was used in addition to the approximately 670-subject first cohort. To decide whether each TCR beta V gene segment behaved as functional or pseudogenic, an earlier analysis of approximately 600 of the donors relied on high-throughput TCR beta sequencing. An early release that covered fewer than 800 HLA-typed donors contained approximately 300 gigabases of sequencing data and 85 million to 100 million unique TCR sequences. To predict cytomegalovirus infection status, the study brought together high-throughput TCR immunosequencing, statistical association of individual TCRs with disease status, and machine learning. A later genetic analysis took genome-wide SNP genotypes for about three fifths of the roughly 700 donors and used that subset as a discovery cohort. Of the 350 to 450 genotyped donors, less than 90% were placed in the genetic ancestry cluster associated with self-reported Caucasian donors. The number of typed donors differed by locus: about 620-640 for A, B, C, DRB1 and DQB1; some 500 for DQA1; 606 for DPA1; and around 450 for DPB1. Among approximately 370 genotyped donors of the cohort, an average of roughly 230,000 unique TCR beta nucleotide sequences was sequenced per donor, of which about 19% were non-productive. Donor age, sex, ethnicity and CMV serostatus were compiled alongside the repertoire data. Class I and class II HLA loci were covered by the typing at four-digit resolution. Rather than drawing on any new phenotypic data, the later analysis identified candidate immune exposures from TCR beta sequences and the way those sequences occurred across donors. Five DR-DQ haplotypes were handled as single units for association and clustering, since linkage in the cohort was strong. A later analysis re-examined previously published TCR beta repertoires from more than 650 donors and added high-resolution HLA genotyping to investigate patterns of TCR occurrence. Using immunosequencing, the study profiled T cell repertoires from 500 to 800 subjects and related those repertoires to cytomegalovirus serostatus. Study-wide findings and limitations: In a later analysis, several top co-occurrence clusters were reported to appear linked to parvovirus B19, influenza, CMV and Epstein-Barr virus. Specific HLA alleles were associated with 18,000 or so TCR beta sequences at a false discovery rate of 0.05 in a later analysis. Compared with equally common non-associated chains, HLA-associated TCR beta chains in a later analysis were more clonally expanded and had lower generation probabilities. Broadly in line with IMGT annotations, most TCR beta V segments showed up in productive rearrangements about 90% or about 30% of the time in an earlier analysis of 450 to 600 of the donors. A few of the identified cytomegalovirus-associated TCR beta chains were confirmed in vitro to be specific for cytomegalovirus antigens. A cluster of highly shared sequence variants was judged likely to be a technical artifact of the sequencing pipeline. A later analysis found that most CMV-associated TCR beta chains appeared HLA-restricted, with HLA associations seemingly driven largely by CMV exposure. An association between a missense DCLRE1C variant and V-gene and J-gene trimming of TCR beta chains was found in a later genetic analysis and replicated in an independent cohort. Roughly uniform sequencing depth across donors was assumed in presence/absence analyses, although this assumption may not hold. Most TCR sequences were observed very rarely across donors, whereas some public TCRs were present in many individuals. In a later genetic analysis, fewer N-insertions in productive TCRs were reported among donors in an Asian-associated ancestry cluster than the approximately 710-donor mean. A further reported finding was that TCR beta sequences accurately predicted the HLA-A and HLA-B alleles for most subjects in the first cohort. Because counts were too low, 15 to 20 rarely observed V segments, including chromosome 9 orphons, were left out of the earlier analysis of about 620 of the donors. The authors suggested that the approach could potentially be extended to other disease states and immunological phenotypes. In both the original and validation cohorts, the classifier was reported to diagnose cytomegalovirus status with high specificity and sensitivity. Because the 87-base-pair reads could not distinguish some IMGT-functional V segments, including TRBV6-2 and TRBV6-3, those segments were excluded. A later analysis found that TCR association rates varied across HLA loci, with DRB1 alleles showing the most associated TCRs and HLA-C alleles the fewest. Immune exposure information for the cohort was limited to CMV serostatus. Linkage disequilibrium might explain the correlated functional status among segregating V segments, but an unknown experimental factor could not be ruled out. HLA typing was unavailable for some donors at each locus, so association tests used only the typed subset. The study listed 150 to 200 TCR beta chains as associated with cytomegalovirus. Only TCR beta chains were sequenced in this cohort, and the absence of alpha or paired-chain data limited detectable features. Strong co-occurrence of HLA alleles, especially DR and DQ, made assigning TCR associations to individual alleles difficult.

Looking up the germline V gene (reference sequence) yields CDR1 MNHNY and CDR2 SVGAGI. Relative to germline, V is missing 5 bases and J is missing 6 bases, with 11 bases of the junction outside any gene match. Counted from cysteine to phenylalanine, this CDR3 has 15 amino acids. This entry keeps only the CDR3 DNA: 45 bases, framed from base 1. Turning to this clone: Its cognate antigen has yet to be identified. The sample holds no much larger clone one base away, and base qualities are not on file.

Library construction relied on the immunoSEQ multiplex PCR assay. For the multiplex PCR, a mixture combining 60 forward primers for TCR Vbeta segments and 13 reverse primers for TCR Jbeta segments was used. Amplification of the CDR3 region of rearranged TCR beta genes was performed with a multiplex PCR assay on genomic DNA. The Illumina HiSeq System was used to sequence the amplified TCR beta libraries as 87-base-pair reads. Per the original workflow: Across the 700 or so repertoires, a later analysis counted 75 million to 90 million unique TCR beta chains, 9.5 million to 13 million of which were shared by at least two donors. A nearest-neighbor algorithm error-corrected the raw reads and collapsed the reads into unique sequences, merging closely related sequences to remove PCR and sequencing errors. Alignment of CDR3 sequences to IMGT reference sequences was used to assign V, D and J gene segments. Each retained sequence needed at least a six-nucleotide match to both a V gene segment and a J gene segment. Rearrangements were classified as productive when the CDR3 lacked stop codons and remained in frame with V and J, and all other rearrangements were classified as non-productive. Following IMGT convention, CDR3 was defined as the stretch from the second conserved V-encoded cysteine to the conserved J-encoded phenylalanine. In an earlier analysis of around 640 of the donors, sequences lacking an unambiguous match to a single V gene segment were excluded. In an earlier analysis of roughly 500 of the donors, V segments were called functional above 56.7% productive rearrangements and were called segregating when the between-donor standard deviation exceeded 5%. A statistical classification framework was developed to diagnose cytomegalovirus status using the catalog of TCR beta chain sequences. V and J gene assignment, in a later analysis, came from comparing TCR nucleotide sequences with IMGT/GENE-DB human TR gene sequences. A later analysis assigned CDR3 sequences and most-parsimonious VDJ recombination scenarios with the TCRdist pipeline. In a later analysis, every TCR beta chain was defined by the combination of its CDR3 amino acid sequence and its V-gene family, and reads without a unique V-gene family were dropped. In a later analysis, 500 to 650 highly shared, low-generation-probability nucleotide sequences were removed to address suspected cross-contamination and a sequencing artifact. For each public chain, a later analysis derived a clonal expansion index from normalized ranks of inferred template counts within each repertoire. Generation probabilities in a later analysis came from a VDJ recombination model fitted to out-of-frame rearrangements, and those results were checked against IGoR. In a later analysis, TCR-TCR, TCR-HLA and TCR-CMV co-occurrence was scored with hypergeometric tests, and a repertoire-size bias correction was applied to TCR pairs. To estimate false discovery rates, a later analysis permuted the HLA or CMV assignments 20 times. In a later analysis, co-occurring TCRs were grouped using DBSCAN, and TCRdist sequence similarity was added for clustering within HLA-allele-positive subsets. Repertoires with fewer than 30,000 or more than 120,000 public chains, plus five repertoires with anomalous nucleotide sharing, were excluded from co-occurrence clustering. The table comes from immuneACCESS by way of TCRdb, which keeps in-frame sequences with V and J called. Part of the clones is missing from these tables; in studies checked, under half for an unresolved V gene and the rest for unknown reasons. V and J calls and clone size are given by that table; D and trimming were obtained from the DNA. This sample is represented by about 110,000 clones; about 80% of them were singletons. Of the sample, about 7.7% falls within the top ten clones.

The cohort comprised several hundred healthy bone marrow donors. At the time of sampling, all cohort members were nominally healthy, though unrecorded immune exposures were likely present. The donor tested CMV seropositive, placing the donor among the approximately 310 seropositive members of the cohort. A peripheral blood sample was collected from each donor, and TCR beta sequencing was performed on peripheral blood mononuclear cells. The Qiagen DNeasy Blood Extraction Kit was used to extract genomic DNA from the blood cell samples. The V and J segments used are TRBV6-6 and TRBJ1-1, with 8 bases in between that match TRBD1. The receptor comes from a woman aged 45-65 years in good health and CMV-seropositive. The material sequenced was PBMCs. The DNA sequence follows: TGTGCCAGCAGTCGTTACAGGGGGGGGAATGCTGAAGCTTTCTTT. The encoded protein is CASSRYRGGNAEAFF.